This T cell receptor beta chain was captured in a study of cytomegalovirus exposure and HLA in healthy donors. Study-level results: Many donors carried some public TCRs, although rarity characterized most TCR sequences.

V was clipped by 3 bases and J by 4 bases, with 9 bases between them. This CDR3 comprises 13 residues. Germline CDR1 SGHTA, CDR2 FQGNSA. PCR used 60 Vbeta primers and 13 Jbeta primers. This table comes from immunoSEQ multiplex PCR, and its TCRdb copy is limited to in-frame clones, with some not included. The sample holds more than 140,000 clones, roughly 74% seen once. On this clone: Its target is not known.

The source material was PBMCs. The V call is TRBV7-2, the J call TRBJ1-1, with D maybe TRBD1 (6 bases). The source is a man in his forties in good health and CMV-seronegative. The chain's CDR3 is CASSFRGGTEAFF. CDR3 bases: TGTGCCAGCAGCTTTCGAGGGGGCACTGAAGCTTTCTTT.